The next 19 T cell receptor beta chains were all read from a single sample in a study of shared clonotypes between healthy human individuals. Repertoires were generated with immunoSEQ multiplex PCR, while TCRdb's copy carries only in-frame clones and drops some. The profile covers about 340,000 clones, with more than 60% appearing a single time and about 9.4% taken by the ten largest. Specimen: memory CD4+ T cells sorted from blood. This sample's subset: CD45RA-negative fraction. These receptors were taken from a man younger than 45 in good health.

This chain uses TRBV10-2 with TRBJ2-2; either TRBD1 or TRBD2 may supply D (6 bases each). Germline CDR1 and CDR2: WSHSY and SAAADI. The CDR3 consists of 13 residues. Trimming pared 4 bases from V and 6 bases from J, leaving 9 bases between. CDR3 loop: CASSAGGPGELFF. The CDR3, as DNA: TGCGCCAGCAGTGCCGGGGGCCCCGGGGAGCTGTTTTTT.

The V gene is TRBV4-3, the J gene TRBJ2-7; TRBD2 matches 8 bases. Germline V gene sequence: CDR1 LGHNA, CDR2 YSLEER. The CDR3 has 15 residues. V was clipped by 5 bases and J by 3 bases; unmatched bases: 9. CDR3 bases: TGCGCCAGCAGCGCCCTTCCGGGAGGGCACTACGAGCAGTACTTC. Translating gives CASSALPGGHYEQYF.

The chain joins TRBV11-2 to TRBJ2-3, with a possible D match to TRBD2 (8 bases). Deletions cut 3 bases from V and 4 bases from J, with 20 bases between. The CDR3 runs 17 residues. The germline CDR1 and CDR2 sequences are SGHAT and FQNNGV. CDR3 region: CASSLWVSGRGPDTQYF. CDR3 sequence (DNA): TGTGCCAGCAGCTTGTGGGTCTCCGGGAGGGGGCCAGATACGCAGTATTTT.

The rearrangement uses TRBV28 and TRBJ2-3; 9 positions agree with TRBD1. CDR3 length: 21 residues. The germline gives CDR1 MDHEN, CDR2 SYDVKM. V lost 5 bases and J lost 2; bases outside the gene matches: 23. CDR3 sequence reads: CASSIDPGTGTTDGTTDTQYF. DNA for the CDR3: TGTGCCAGCAGTATTGACCCCGGGACAGGGACCACAGATGGGACCACAGATACGCAGTATTTT.

The rearrangement links TRBV6-6 to TRBJ2-5, with 7 bases identical to TRBD1. The germline CDR1 and CDR2 sequences are MNHNY and SVGAGI (reference sequence). Trimming took 4 bases from V and 7 from J; bases not matched to a gene: 9. The CDR3 runs 14 residues. The DNA for the CDR3 is TGTGCCAGCAGTTCGGGAAGGGGGCAGGTGACCCAGTACTTC. Translation: CASSSGRGQVTQYF.

This clone has a single count. The V and J genes are TRBV5-1 and TRBJ2-7; no clear D. CDR3 length: 14 residues. With 0 bases removed from V and 5 bases from J, the gap between germline ends came to 12 bases. Looked up from germline, CDR1 is SGHRS and CDR2 is YFSETQ. This chain's CDR3 is CASSLGTPGDEQYF. CDR3 coding DNA: TGCGCCAGCAGCTTGGGGACCCCAGGAGACGAGCAGTACTTC.

Notes on this clone: Since a much larger clone is just one base distant, this may be a read error. The chain couples TRBV5-1 to TRBJ2-7; possible D gene TRBD2, 7 bases. From germline, CDR1 is SGHRS and CDR2 YFSETQ. V was clipped by 3 bases and J by 0 bases, with 16 bases between them. CDR3 length: 16 amino acids. CDR3 in amino acids: CASSWGGREGSYEQYF. The DNA for the CDR3 is TGCGCCAGCAGCTGGGGGGGCAGGGAGGGCTCCTACGAGCAGTACTTC. Full variable domain (rest looked up from reference TRBV5-1 and TRBJ2-7): KAGVTQTPRYLIKTRGQQVTLSCSPISGHRSVSWYQQTPGQGLQFLFEYFSETQRNKGNFPGRFSGRQFSNSRSEMNVSTLELGDSALYLCASSWGGREGSYEQYFGPGTRLTVT.

The gene calls are TRBV11-3 and TRBJ2-5; D is unclear. There are 13 residues in the CDR3. Germline CDR1 is SGHNT and CDR2 is YENEEA. Trimming stripped 5 bases from V and 5 bases from J, with 12 bases between. The CDR3 loop is CASSVRTAETQYF. CDR3 nucleotide sequence: TGTGCCAGCAGCGTTAGGACGGCCGAGACCCAGTACTTC.

This clone was observed a few times. The chain uses TRBV23-1 and TRBJ1-1; tentatively, D is TRBD1 (5 bases). TRBV23-1 is an ORF for which the function is uncertain. The CDR3 sequence is 17 residues long. Trimming left V 3 bases short and J 1 base short, with 18 bases between. In DNA form, the CDR3 reads TGCGCCAGCAGTCAGGGGGGGACCACCACCGGGAACACTGAAGCTTTCTTT. Encoded protein: CASSQGGTTTGNTEAFF.

This clone appeared a single time. V is TRBV15 and J is TRBJ1-2, with a tentative D call TRBD1 (5 bases). CDR1 is LNHNV and CDR2 is YYDKDF in the germline V gene (reference sequence). The CDR3 totals 12 residues. Trimming removed 4 bases from V and 8 bases from J, with 11 bases in between. CDR3 residues: CATSTRAGGYTF. In DNA form, the CDR3 reads TGTGCCACCAGCACCAGGGCTGGAGGCTACACCTTC. Combining the CDR3 with reference TRBV15 and TRBJ1-2 gives the whole variable domain DAMVIQNPRYQVTQFGKPVTLSCSQTLNHNVMYWYQQKSSQAPKLLFHYYDKDFNNEADTPDNFQSRRPNTSFCFLDIRSPGLGDTAMYLCATSTRAGGYTFGSGTRLTVV.

The chain couples TRBV5-1 to TRBJ2-5; 7 positions agree with TRBD2. This CDR3 spans 16 amino acids. The V segment lost 2 bases and the J segment 1 base; nucleotides outside the gene matches: 8. Germline CDR1 is SGHRS and CDR2 is YFSETQ. DNA of the CDR3: TGCGCCAGCAGCTTCCGCCGTAGCGGGCTCCAAGAGACCCAGTACTTC. Amino acids: CASSFRRSGLQETQYF.

The chain carries TRBV7-2 and TRBJ2-3; 10 nucleotides align to TRBD2. Trimming at V came to 5 bases and at J to 2 bases, leaving 16 bases not matched to a gene. This CDR3 spans 19 amino acids. The germline V gene encodes CDR1 SGHTA and CDR2 FQGNSA. The CDR3 DNA is TGTGCCAGCAGCCCACGAGGTAGCGGGAGGCACCACTCCACAGATACGCAGTATTTT. This translates into CASSPRGSGRHHSTDTQYF. The variable domain in full, with the rest retrieved from reference TRBV7-2 and TRBJ2-3, is GAGVSQSPSNKVTEKGKDVELRCDPISGHTALYWYRQSLGQGLEFLIYFQGNSAPDKSGLPSDRFSAERTGGSVSTLTIQRTQQEDSAVYLCASSPRGSGRHHSTDTQYFGPGTRLTVL.

This clone was counted ten times or more. The rearrangement uses TRBV18 and TRBJ2-1; the match to TRBD1 covers 7 bases. This CDR3 is 12 amino acids long. Losses at the gene ends were 3 bases for V and 16 bases for J; bases not matched to a gene: 9. In germline, CDR1 is KGHSH, CDR2 LQKENI. In DNA, the CDR3 is TGTGCCAGCTCACCCTTGACAGGGATCCAATTCTTC. Protein sequence: CASSPLTGIQFF.

In the case of this clone: At one end, the junction sequence differs from germline, possibly due to a read error. This rearrangement joins TRBV7-9 to TRBJ2-3; 11 bases agree with TRBD2. This CDR3 is built from 17 residues. In germline, CDR1 is SEHNR, CDR2 FQNEAQ (reference sequence). CDR3 sequence reads: CASSLAVPSGRLDTQYF. The CDR3 bases are TGTGCCAGCAGCCTAGCAGTGCCTAGCGGGAGGTTAGATACGCAGTATTTT.

A few counts support this clone. V usage is TRBV5-1 and J usage is TRBJ1-2; 7 nucleotides line up with TRBD1. The CDR3 loop spans 16 amino acids. The V and J ends lost 2 bases and 7 bases, in that order; junction bases with no gene match: 14. Germline CDR1 is SGHRS and CDR2 is YFSETQ. CDR3 nucleotides: TGCGCCAGCAGCTTAACCCCGACAGGGCCCCAGGGTGGCTACACCTTC. It codes for CASSLTPTGPQGGYTF.

The chain combines TRBV18 with TRBJ2-7; D possibly corresponds to TRBD1 (5 bases). This CDR3 comprises 13 residues. Looked up from germline, CDR1 is KGHSH and CDR2 is LQKENI. Deletions cut 3 bases from V and 7 bases from J, with 13 bases between. CDR3 protein: CASSPHPDTEQYF. DNA of the CDR3: TGTGCCAGCTCACCCCATCCGGACACGGAGCAGTACTTC.

About this clone itself: The junction departs from germline at one end; a sequencing error may be responsible. The rearrangement uses TRBV6-1 and TRBJ2-5; D is unresolved. The CDR3 length is 14 residues. Germline V gives CDR1 MNHNS, CDR2 SASEGT. CDR3: CASSEMYRREAQYF. The CDR3 DNA follows: TGTGCCAGCAGTGAAATGTACAGAAGAGAGGCCCAGTACTTC.

Only a few counts were recorded for this clone. The chain joins TRBV7-6 to TRBJ2-7, with 10 nucleotides matching TRBD1. Germline loops: CDR1 SGHVS, CDR2 FNYEAQ. Trimming cost V 4 bases and J 1 base; bases outside gene matches: 4. This CDR3 is built from 15 residues. In DNA, the CDR3 is TGTGCCAGCAGCTCAATGGGACAGGGGTCCTACGAGCAGTACTTC. Residues: CASSSMGQGSYEQYF.

J is TRBJ1-2 and V is TRBV27; D gene ambiguous. The germline V gene has CDR1 MNHEY and CDR2 SMNVEV (reference sequence). The V gene lost 3 bases and the J gene lost 4 bases, with 12 bases spanning the gap. CDR3 size: 14 residues. This CDR3 is CASSFYGSSYGYTF. The DNA for the CDR3 is TGTGCCAGCAGTTTTTACGGGAGTAGCTATGGCTACACCTTC.